These 3 T cell receptor beta chains came from one sample sequenced in a study of shared clonotypes between healthy human individuals. Clones were sequenced by immunoSEQ multiplex PCR, and TCRdb holds only the in-frame ones, with some missing. The data contain 950,000 to 1,100,000 clones, 78% of them singletons. The sequenced sample consisted of memory CD4+ T cells from PBMCs. The sample's subset: CD45RA-negative fraction. The receptors were sampled from a man aged 18 to 30 in good health. Some clones in this sample may be carry-over from other donors' samples.

The chain employs TRBV27 and TRBJ1-6, with a tentative D call TRBD1 (6 bases). The germline CDR1 and CDR2 sequences are MNHEY and SMNVEV (reference sequence). The CDR3 has 16 amino acids. V lost 0 bases to trimming and J lost 10 bases, with 16 bases between them. The CDR3, as DNA: TGTGCCAGCAGTTTATCTCCACAGGGTGCCCGATCACCCCTCCACTTT. It specifies CASSLSPQGARSPLHF.

V and J are TRBV11-2 and TRBJ2-6, with unresolved D. With 2 bases removed from V and 4 bases from J, the gap between germline ends came to 12 bases. Germline V CDR1 and CDR2: SGHAT, FQNNGV. The CDR3 has 16 amino acids. CDR3: CASSLNSGLGANVLTF. CDR3 nucleotide sequence: TGTGCCAGCAGCTTAAATTCGGGTTTAGGGGCCAACGTCCTGACTTTC.

V gene TRBV30 combines with J gene TRBJ2-1; 9 nucleotides align to TRBD1. With V trimmed by 4 bases and J by 4 bases, 14 bases remained unmatched. The germline V gene has CDR1 GTSNPN and CDR2 SVGIG (reference sequence). The CDR3 is 17 amino acids. The CDR3 coding sequence is TGTGCCTGGACAGAACGTGGGACAGGGACTATTTACAATGAGCAGTTCTTC. Its translation is CAWTERGTGTIYNEQFF.